A single sample gave rise to the 21 T cell receptor beta chains below, sequenced in a study of T cells in Graves' hyperthyroidism and ophthalmopathy. RNA transcripts provided the source from which TCR beta CDR3 regions were amplified. During a first-round RT-PCR of the TCR CDR3, the HTBI primer set was used. TCRdb called the multiplex PCR reads again in MiXCR, with one record for every CDR3 protein. Among about 400,000 distinct CDR3 sequences listed, 13% to 15% were seen once. The sequencing sample was made of blood. Receptors originate from a woman aged 60-75 years with Graves' ophthalmopathy.

V gene TRBV27 combines with J gene TRBJ2-1; 10 positions match TRBD2. Germline CDR1 reads MNHEY; CDR2 reads SMNVEV (reference sequence). The junction had 5 bases not matched to a gene; V was cut back by 3 bases and J by 6 bases. The CDR3 is made up of 15 amino acids. The CDR3 reads CASSFGTSACNEQFF. The CDR3 DNA reads TGTGCCAGCAGTTTCGGGACTAGCGCCTGCAATGAGCAGTTCTTC.

The genes are TRBV5-1 and TRBJ2-3; 7 bases map to TRBD2. Germline V lookup: CDR1 SGHRS, CDR2 YFSETQ. Losses at the gene ends were 4 bases for V and 5 bases for J; bases not matched to a gene: 13. CDR3 length equals 16 residues. The CDR3: CASSTGERGGGDTQYF. In DNA, the CDR3 is TGCGCCAGCAGCACCGGGGAGCGGGGAGGAGGAGATACGCAGTATTTT.

The rearrangement uses TRBV6-1 and TRBJ1-5; D ambiguous. The germline V gene has CDR1 MNHNS and CDR2 SASEGT. Trimming cost V 8 bases and J 3 bases, with 14 bases left between them. CDR3 length: 14 amino acids. In DNA form, the CDR3 reads TGTGCCAGCCAAAAGGAAGGGAACAATCAGCCCCAGCATTTT. It codes for CASQKEGNNQPQHF.

The chain couples TRBV6-1 to TRBJ1-1; D might be TRBD1 (6 bases). Trimming cost V 7 bases and J 3 bases, with 15 bases left between them. The germline V gene encodes CDR1 MNHNS and CDR2 SASEGT. This CDR3 has 14 amino acids. In DNA form, the CDR3 reads TGTGCCAGCACGAAAAGGACAGATGACACTGAAGCTTTCTTT. Its translation: CASTKRTDDTEAFF.

This clonotype occurred a few times. The chain links TRBV20-1 to TRBJ2-5, with 11 bases lining up with TRBD2. CDR1 and CDR2 (germline): DFQATT, SNEGSKA (reference sequence). The CDR3 spans 12 residues. The V segment lost 4 bases and the J segment 7 bases; nucleotides outside the gene matches: 2. The CDR3 sequence is CSAILAGGTQYF. The CDR3 nucleotides read TGCAGTGCTATTCTAGCGGGAGGGACCCAGTACTTC.

This clonotype was seen many times. The chain is built from TRBV12-3 or TRBV12-4 and TRBJ1-5; the D gene is possibly TRBD1 (6 bases). The CDR3 runs 18 residues. Between the trimmed V and J ends, which lost 4 bases and 0 bases, there was a span of 19 bases. CDR3 residues: CASSWIGSRTASNQPQHF. The CDR3 DNA sequence: TGTGCCAGCAGTTGGATAGGTTCTCGGACAGCTAGCAATCAGCCCCAGCATTTT.

This clonotype was found many times. The chain recombines TRBV2 with TRBJ2-3; D tentatively fits TRBD1 or TRBD2 (5 bases each). Germline CDR1 SNHLY, CDR2 FYNNEI. The CDR3 sequence is 14 residues long. V lost 1 base, J lost 5 bases, and 10 bases lay in between. CDR3 nucleotide sequence: TGTGCCAGCAGTGAAGTTGGGGGAGTAGATACGCAGTATTTT. This sequence encodes CASSEVGGVDTQYF.

This chain links TRBV19 with TRBJ2-3; unclear D gene. From germline, CDR1 is LNHDA and CDR2 SQIVND (reference sequence). This CDR3 region has 13 residues. Trimming cost V 7 bases and J 4 bases, with 12 bases left between them. CDR3 protein: CASTPHWSDTQYF. CDR3 sequence (DNA): TGTGCCAGTACCCCTCATTGGTCAGATACGCAGTATTTT.

This clonotype was counted between two and nine times. The chain uses TRBV7-9 and TRBJ2-7, with 7 bases matching TRBD1. Losses at the gene ends were 4 bases for V and 7 bases for J; bases not matched to a gene: 16. The length of the CDR3 is 16 residues. Germline assignment: CDR1 SEHNR and CDR2 FQNEAQ (reference sequence). This CDR3 is CASSSQATGRKVEQYF. The CDR3 nucleotides read TGTGCCAGCAGCTCGCAGGCGACAGGGCGGAAGGTTGAGCAGTACTTC. The full variable domain, in which reference TRBV7-9 and TRBJ2-7 provide the parts outside the CDR3, is DTGVSQNPRHKITKRGQNVTFRCDPISEHNRLYWYRQTLGQGPEFLTYFQNEAQLEKSRLLSDRFSAERPKGSFSTLEIQRTEQGDSAMYLCASSSQATGRKVEQYFGPGTRLTVT.

The chain links TRBV14 to TRBJ2-5; D perhaps matches TRBD2 (6 bases). This CDR3 spans 16 amino acids. Germline V lookup: CDR1 SGHDN, CDR2 FVKESK. The ends were cut back, 4 bases at V and 5 bases at J, with 20 bases in the middle. In DNA form, the CDR3 reads TGTGCCAGCAGCCCTCACCTAGCGACTCATGGGGAGACCCAGTACTTC. It codes for CASSPHLATHGETQYF.

This clonotype came up many times. V is TRBV2 and J is TRBJ1-1, with TRBD1 matching 7 bases. V was pared by 6 bases and J by 4 bases, with 5 bases of the junction left unmatched. The CDR3 is made up of 13 amino acids. The germline V gene encodes CDR1 SNHLY and CDR2 FYNNEI. The CDR3 here is CASRQGIPTEAFF. In nucleotides, the CDR3 is TGTGCCAGCAGACAGGGGATACCCACTGAAGCTTTCTTT. The variable domain in full, with the rest retrieved from reference TRBV2 and TRBJ1-1, is EPEVTQTPSHQVTQMGQEVILRCVPISNHLYFYWYRQILGQKVEFLVSFYNNEISEKSEIFDDQFSVERPDGSNFTLKIRSTKLEDSAMYFCASRQGIPTEAFFGQGTRLTVV.

Points on this clonotype: A much larger clone lies one base from this, so it may be a read error. This sequence joins TRBV5-1 and TRBJ2-7; TRBD1 matches at 9 bases. This CDR3 comprises 14 residues. V dropped 6 bases and J dropped 5; count of bases not matched to a gene: 9. Germline V gives CDR1 SGHRS, CDR2 YFSETQ. CDR3 sequence reads: CASTRPGQGHEQYF. The CDR3 DNA reads TGCGCCAGCACTCGCCCGGGACAGGGTCACGAGCAGTACTTC.

At least ten counts were recorded for this clonotype. This chain joins TRBV28 and TRBJ2-7; 8 bases are a match to TRBD1. Germline-derived CDR1 and CDR2 are MDHEN and SYDVKM. CDR3 length: 14 residues. Trimming removed 6 bases from V and 6 bases from J; junction bases left unmatched: 10. CDR3 amino acids: CASSVPDRVSEQYF. Written as DNA, the CDR3 is TGTGCCAGCAGCGTCCCGGACAGGGTGAGCGAGCAGTACTTC. The full variable domain, its missing parts supplied by reference TRBV28 and TRBJ2-7, is DVKVTQSSRYLVKRTGEKVFLECVQDMDHENMFWYRQDPGLGLRLIYFSYDVKMKEKGDIPEGYSVSREKKERFSLILESASTNQTSMYLCASSVPDRVSEQYFGPGTRLTVT.

The chain has TRBV19 and TRBJ2-1; D is ambiguous. The CDR3 loop spans 13 amino acids. Trimming left V 5 bases short and J 4 bases short, with 9 bases between. The germline V gene encodes CDR1 LNHDA and CDR2 SQIVND (reference sequence). In DNA form, the CDR3 reads TGTGCCAGTAGTGCTACAAGATACAATGAGCAGTTCTTC. It codes for CASSATRYNEQFF.

CDR3 DNA sequence: TGTGCCAGCAGTTCCCTGGAACTAGCGGGGGCCTCCTACAATGAGCAGTTCTTC. It codes for CASSSLELAGASYNEQFF. V is TRBV27 and J is TRBJ2-1; 11 bases align to TRBD2. Germline-derived CDR1 and CDR2 are MNHEY and SMNVEV (reference sequence). This CDR3 contains 18 residues. J lost 0 bases, V lost 4 bases, and 8 bases had no gene match.

On this clonotype: A much larger clone differs by one base, so this may be a read error. The chain combines TRBV12-3 or TRBV12-4 with TRBJ1-2, with 7 bases that match TRBD1. The CDR3 length is 13 residues. The CDR3 here is CASSDRVNYGYNF. In nucleotides, the CDR3 is TGTGCCAGCAGTGACAGGGTCAACTATGGCTACAACTTC.

This chain joins TRBV27 and TRBJ2-7; D unresolved. The CDR3 length is 15 residues. V lost 5 bases to trimming and J lost 3 bases, with 17 bases between them. In germline, CDR1 is MNHEY, CDR2 SMNVEV (reference sequence). CDR3 DNA sequence: TGTGCCAGCAGTCCGACCCCCGTGTTAGACTACGAGCAGTACTTC. This codes for CASSPTPVLDYEQYF.

This clonotype was detected ten times or more. The chain employs TRBV28 and TRBJ2-7; D is unclear. CDR3 length: 12 residues. The V end lost 6 bases, the J end lost 3 bases, and 9 bases lay between the germline ends. CDR1 and CDR2 from the germline V gene are MDHEN and SYDVKM. The CDR3 sequence is CASSPVVYEQYF. In DNA form, the CDR3 reads TGTGCCAGCAGCCCGGTTGTCTACGAGCAGTACTTC. The complete variable domain, with remaining parts taken from reference TRBV28 and TRBJ2-7, reads DVKVTQSSRYLVKRTGEKVFLECVQDMDHENMFWYRQDPGLGLRLIYFSYDVKMKEKGDIPEGYSVSREKKERFSLILESASTNQTSMYLCASSPVVYEQYFGPGTRLTVT.

This clonotype appeared many times. CDR3 sequence: CSARDLLAASLAGVGQETQYF. The CDR3 DNA follows: TGCAGTGCTAGAGATCTTCTTGCGGCGAGTCTAGCGGGAGTAGGGCAAGAGACCCAGTACTTC. The chain employs TRBV20-1 and TRBJ2-5, with TRBD2 matching 10 bases. J lost 2 bases, V lost 0 bases, and 21 bases had no gene match. The CDR3 has 21 residues. Germline loops: CDR1 DFQATT, CDR2 SNEGSKA (reference sequence).

This clonotype was counted many times. The V call is TRBV28, the J call TRBJ2-5, with TRBD1 identical over 7 bases. CDR1 is MDHEN, CDR2 SYDVKM, per germline. The CDR3 has 13 amino acids. V shed 6 bases, J shed 4 bases, and the junction held 5 bases outside the gene matches. The chain's CDR3 is CASSSDRRETQYF. CDR3 DNA: TGTGCCAGCAGCTCGGACAGGAGAGAGACCCAGTACTTC.

This clonotype came up many times. The J gene is TRBJ2-1, the V gene TRBV18, with D possibly being TRBD1 (6 bases). CDR3 length: 15 amino acids. Trimming cost V 4 bases and J 6 bases, with 16 bases left between them. Germline loops: CDR1 KGHSH, CDR2 LQKENI. CDR3 loop: CASSLTQGPINEQFF. The CDR3 DNA is TGTGCCAGCTCACTGACACAGGGCCCGATCAATGAGCAGTTCTTC.